This T cell receptor (beta chain) was sequenced during a study of long-term antiretroviral therapy in people with HIV. Study-level background: The earliest samples predate the 2015 immediate-ART recommendation by about a decade. The study's findings and limits: Relative to transplant donor controls, diversity remained lower despite increasing after ART.

Assay version v3.0 of immunoSEQ was used, and it was run at survey level. Produced via immunoSEQ multiplex PCR; TCRdb's table is partial and in-frame only. This sample carries roughly 20,000 clones, around four fifths of them seen once, and the ten largest clones take roughly 4.3%. Looked up from germline, CDR1 is MNHNY and CDR2 is SVGAGI (reference sequence). Germline trimming cut 6 bases from V and 7 bases from J; bases unmatched to any gene: 8. This CDR3 contains 14 residues. Turning to this clone: Antigen: not known.

At least two post-ART and at least one pre-ART PBMC sample were available for each donor. Sequenced here: unsorted PBMCs, sampled 4 years after starting antiretroviral therapy. V and J are TRBV6-6 and TRBJ1-4; 7 nucleotides line up with TRBD1. The TCR was taken from a man in his late teens or twenties with HIV. CDR3 sequence (DNA): TGTGCCAGCAGCCTCCAGGGGGAGGTTGAAAAACTGTTTTTT. Translated, it gives CASSLQGEVEKLFF.